These T cell receptor beta chains were read from a single sample in a study of technical replicates of blood from four donors. TCRdb keeps only in-frame clones here, not all; method: immunoSEQ multiplex PCR. The sample carries tens of thousands of clones, about 90% recorded once. Source material: T cells isolated from PBMCs. These receptors originate from a human donor in good health. The CDR3 runs from the conserved cysteine through the conserved F or W. D genes are given only for firm matches. The size field is filled for only some rows; it gives once, few, many or a size class.

clone_size cdr3_length j_call d_call v_call cdr3_nt cdr3_aa
NA 14 TRBJ2-7 NA TRBV5-1 TGCGCCAGCAGCGTAGGAGGGTTCTCCTACGAGCAGTACTTC CASSVGGFSYEQYF
NA 16 TRBJ2-1 TRBD2 TRBV6-5 TGTGCCAGCAGTTATAGTCCTAGCGGGAGCGCCAATGAGCAGTTCTTC CASSYSPSGSANEQFF
NA 14 TRBJ2-1 NA TRBV9 TGTGCCAGCAGCGTAGTCAGCAGGTACAATGAGCAGTTCTTC CASSVVSRYNEQFF
few 14 TRBJ2-1 TRBD1 TRBV29-1 TGCAGCGTTGCAAGAGGGGGCCCCTACAATGAGCAGTTCTTC CSVARGGPYNEQFF
NA 15 TRBJ2-7 TRBD2 TRBV4-3 TGCGCCAGCAGCCCTGTGACTAGCAGCTCCTACGAGCAGTACTTC CASSPVTSSSYEQYF
NA 13 TRBJ2-3 TRBD2 TRBV4-2 TGTGCCAGCAGTCAGACTAGCGGGAAAGAACGGTATTTT CASSQTSGKERYF
NA 15 TRBJ1-2 NA TRBV25-1 TGTGCCAGCAGTGGTTCGTGGAGGGATAACTATGGCTACACCTTC CASSGSWRDNYGYTF
once 16 TRBJ2-7 TRBD1 TRBV19 TGTGCCAGTAGTATCTGGACAGGGACAAATCCCCTCGAGCAGTACTTC CASSIWTGTNPLEQYF
NA 13 TRBJ1-3 NA TRBV5-1 TGCGCCAGCAGCTTTGACAGCGGAAACACCATATATTTT CASSFDSGNTIYF
NA 16 TRBJ2-1 TRBD2 TRBV5-4 TGTGCCAGCAGCCCTGGACTAGCGGAATCCTACAATGAGCAGTTCTTC CASSPGLAESYNEQFF
once 14 TRBJ2-7 TRBD1 TRBV2 TGTGCCAGCAGTAAGACAGGGGGCTATTACGAGCAGTACTTC CASSKTGGYYEQYF
NA 12 TRBJ2-5 NA TRBV11-2 TGTGCCAGCAGCTTCGGAGGAGAGACCCAGTACTTC CASSFGGETQYF
NA 12 TRBJ1-1 TRBD1 TRBV6-4 TGTGCCAGGACCACAGGGGCCACTGAAGCTTTCTTT CARTTGATEAFF
NA 14 TRBJ2-7 NA TRBV29-1 TGCAGCGTTGGAAGACAGGCGAAACCCTACGAGCAGTACTTC CSVGRQAKPYEQYF
NA 15 TRBJ1-2 NA TRBV6-5 TGTGCCAGCAGTTACGAAGACACAGGGATCTATGGCTACACCTTC CASSYEDTGIYGYTF
few 14 TRBJ2-1 TRBD2 TRBV7-9 TGTGCCAGCAGCTTTGGGACTAGCGGCGATGAGCAGTTCTTC CASSFGTSGDEQFF
NA 13 TRBJ1-1 NA TRBV6-1 TGTGCCAGCAGTGGCGGCATGAACACTGAAGCTTTCTTT CASSGGMNTEAFF
NA 14 TRBJ2-3 NA TRBV5-1 TGCGCCAGCAGCTTGGGCAGGGTGGAAGATACGCAGTATTTT CASSLGRVEDTQYF
once 12 TRBJ1-1 NA TRBV9 TGTGCCAGCAGCGCCCAGGGTTTTGAAGCTTTCTTT CASSAQGFEAFF
NA 15 TRBJ2-7 TRBD2 TRBV4-3 TGCGCCAGCAGCCTGCTTGGGACTAGCGGTTACGAGCAGTACTTC CASSLLGTSGYEQYF
once 17 TRBJ1-5 NA TRBV5-5 TGTGCCAGCAGCTCTAGGGAAAAAACAGGGCGACATCAGCCCCAGCATTTT CASSSREKTGRHQPQHF
NA 16 TRBJ2-3 NA TRBV2 TGTGCCAGCTGGAGGGAGCGGTTGAGTAGTACAGATACGCAGTATTTT CASWRERLSSTDTQYF
NA 13 TRBJ1-1 NA TRBV28 TGTGCCAGCAGCCTCCAACAGGGCCCTGAAGCTTTCTTT CASSLQQGPEAFF
NA 13 TRBJ1-2 NA TRBV4-1 TGCGCCAGCAGCCAAGAAACGGGTAGTGGCTACACCTTC CASSQETGSGYTF
once 13 TRBJ2-4 NA TRBV6-5 TGTGCCAGCCAGGGTACTCCCAAAAACATTCAGTACTTC CASQGTPKNIQYF
once 17 TRBJ1-1 NA TRBV27 TGTGCCAGCAGTTCACCAAATTCGGGACACCCAGCTCGTGAAGCTTTCTTT CASSSPNSGHPAREAFF
once 16 TRBJ2-1 TRBD2 TRBV11-3 TGTGCCAGCAGCTTCGGATACCATAGCGGGGGGAATGAGCAGTTCTTC CASSFGYHSGGNEQFF
NA 16 TRBJ2-2 NA TRBV7-3 TGTGCCAGCAGCTTATCAGATAGGGGCTGGACCGGGGAGCTGTTTTTT CASSLSDRGWTGELFF
NA 15 TRBJ2-5 TRBD2 TRBV4-1 TGCGCCAGCAGCCAAGATAGGTGGGGAGGGGAGACCCAGTACTTC CASSQDRWGGETQYF
NA 15 TRBJ2-2 TRBD1 TRBV19 TGTGCCAGTAGTACGAGGACAGGGCGGACCGGGGAGCTGTTTTTT CASSTRTGRTGELFF
NA 15 TRBJ1-2 NA TRBV6-1 TGTGCCAGCAGTGAAGCGCTTCCGGGTAGCGATGGCTACACCTTC CASSEALPGSDGYTF
NA 15 TRBJ2-7 NA TRBV19 TGTGCCAGTAGTCCTTATCTAGGGGGTAACTACGAGCAGTACTTC CASSPYLGGNYEQYF
NA 15 TRBJ2-7 TRBD2 TRBV9 TGTGCCAGCAGTGCCGGGACTAGCGGGGTATCTACCCAGTACTTC CASSAGTSGVSTQYF
NA 17 TRBJ2-1 TRBD2 TRBV4-2 TGTGCCAGCAGCCAGAGGACTAGCGGGAGCTCCTACAATGAGCAGTTCTTC CASSQRTSGSSYNEQFF
NA 16 TRBJ2-2 TRBD1 TRBV9 TGTGCCAGCAGCCCCCCCGGGACAGGGTACACCGGGGAGCTGTTTTTT CASSPPGTGYTGELFF
once 13 TRBJ2-1 TRBD1 TRBV10-1 TGCGCCAGCAGTCGGGACAGGCGAACTGAGCAGTTCTTC CASSRDRRTEQFF
NA 18 TRBJ2-1 TRBD2 TRBV4-2 TGTGCCAGCAGCCAAGATTTTTACGGGAGGGGGACCGAGAATGAGCAGTTCTTC CASSQDFYGRGTENEQFF
NA 16 TRBJ1-2 TRBD1 TRBV4-2 TGTGCCAGCAGCCAAGATAAAGATGACAGGGGACGAGGCTACACCTTC CASSQDKDDRGRGYTF
NA 13 TRBJ1-1 NA TRBV10-2 TGCGCCAGCAGTGAAGGGGTCGTCGCTGAAGCTTTCTTT CASSEGVVAEAFF
NA 12 TRBJ2-3 NA TRBV7-9 TGTGCCAGCAGCTCCCACAGGGATACGCAGTATTTT CASSSHRDTQYF
NA 15 TRBJ1-1 TRBD1 TRBV2 TGTGCCAGAGCCCTGTGGGGACAGCCGAACACTGAAGCTTTCTTT CARALWGQPNTEAFF
NA 14 TRBJ2-7 TRBD1 TRBV10-1 TGCGCCAGCAGTGGACAGGGTTCATCCTACGAGCAGTACTTC CASSGQGSSYEQYF
NA 16 TRBJ2-2 TRBD2 TRBV7-3 TGTGCCAGCAGCTTAACCGGGACTAGCTACACCGGGGAGCTGTTTTTT CASSLTGTSYTGELFF
NA 16 TRBJ2-2 NA TRBV30 TGTGCCTGGAGTCCCCCCAGGGGTTGGAACACCGGGGAGCTGTTTTTT CAWSPPRGWNTGELFF
NA 14 TRBJ2-1 NA TRBV11-3 TGTGCCAGCAGTAAGAGGGTGGCGGGCTATGAGCAGTTCTTC CASSKRVAGYEQFF
NA 16 TRBJ1-2 TRBD1 TRBV19 TGTGGCTGTGCCCCTCCGGGACAGGGGGCGTTAAGTGGCTACACCTTC CGCAPPGQGALSGYTF
NA 16 TRBJ1-2 TRBD1 TRBV19 TGTGCCAGTAGTATGGTTGGGACAGGGTACAACTATGGCTACACCTTC CASSMVGTGYNYGYTF
NA 15 TRBJ1-5 NA TRBV6-1 TGTGCCAGCAGTGGGTCAGGGTTGAGCAATCAGCCCCAGCATTTT CASSGSGLSNQPQHF
NA 14 TRBJ2-1 TRBD2 TRBV11-2 TGTGCCAGCAGCTATGGGACTAGCTCTTATGAGCAGTTCTTC CASSYGTSSYEQFF
NA 16 TRBJ2-1 TRBD2 TRBV11-3 TGTGCCAGCAGCTTCCTTCGGCTAGCGGGAGGGAATGAGCAGTTCTTC CASSFLRLAGGNEQFF
NA 13 TRBJ1-2 NA TRBV29-1 TGCAGCGTTGAGACGGGGAGCCCGGGCGGCTACACCTTC CSVETGSPGGYTF
NA 13 TRBJ2-5 TRBD1 TRBV5-1 TGCGCCAGCAGTCCCGGGACAGCAGAGACCCAGTACTTC CASSPGTAETQYF
NA 15 TRBJ2-7 NA TRBV7-2 TGTGCCAGCAGCCACTTGGGGAGTGGGGCCTACGAGCAGTACTTC CASSHLGSGAYEQYF
NA 15 TRBJ2-5 NA TRBV5-1 TGCGCCAGCAGCTTGGAAATGGGGCGGCAAGAGACCCAGTACTTC CASSLEMGRQETQYF
NA 14 TRBJ2-5 NA TRBV5-1 TGCGCCAGCAGCTTACAGGGCCATCAAGAGACCCAGTACTTC CASSLQGHQETQYF
NA 15 TRBJ1-2 NA TRBV7-5 TGTGTCAGAAGCCCCCAGCAGGGGTGGAACTATGGCTACACCTTC CVRSPQQGWNYGYTF
NA 14 TRBJ2-7 TRBD1 TRBV5-4 TGTGCCAGCAGGCGGACAGGGGGCCCCTACGAGCAGTACTTC CASRRTGGPYEQYF
NA 14 TRBJ1-2 NA TRBV19 TGTGCCAGTGGACACAAGTTTAATTCGTATGGCTACACCTTC CASGHKFNSYGYTF
once 16 TRBJ2-7 NA TRBV30 TGTGCCTGGAGTGTTAAGAACGACAGGCAGTCCTACGAGCAGTACTTC CAWSVKNDRQSYEQYF
NA 17 TRBJ2-2 TRBD2 TRBV19 TGTGCCAGTAGCAGATCTTCGGGAGGGCGGAACACCGGGGAGCTGTTTTTT CASSRSSGGRNTGELFF